Detailed here is one T cell receptor beta chain. Its matching antigen is unknown. V lost 4 bases and J lost 10, with 12 bases in between. CDR1 is MNHEY, CDR2 SVGAGI, per germline. CDR3 length: 12 amino acids. This record belongs to a study of blood T cells in healthy people across ages. General study findings and limits: A roughly linear fall in TCR beta diversity per million T cells was seen with increasing age.

There were healthy Caucasian individuals from Russia, aged roughly 6 to 90, serving as donors. The authors ran a second PCR of 7 to 11 cycles using a sample-barcoded 5' primer and a J-beta primer mix. Each cDNA molecule was tagged by a template-switch adaptor that had 12 random nucleotides. TCRdb reanalysed the 5' RACE reads using MiXCR and keeps one entry per CDR3 protein. The table shows 800,000 to 1,000,000 distinct CDR3 sequences, with 45% to 50% occurring only once. The TCR originated in a man aged 25-45 years in good health. The sequenced material came from blood. The rearrangement links TRBV6-5 to TRBJ2-3; no clear D. The CDR3 coding sequence is TGTGCCAGCAGTTCCGATGCAAGGCCGCAGTATTTT. This gives the protein CASSSDARPQYF.